This T cell receptor (beta chain) is from a study of STAT5B mutations in CD4+ large granular lymphocyte leukemia. Germline values: CDR1 SGHNT, CDR2 YYREEE (reference sequence). Trimming left V 4 bases short and J 11 bases short, with 27 bases between. The CDR3 loop spans 16 amino acids. The repertoire was sequenced with immunoSEQ multiplex PCR; TCRdb's copy has only in-frame clones and lacks some. There are some 33,000 clones in the sample; 60% to 80% occur only once, and 0.29% lies in the top ten. This clonotype originated in a human donor in good health. The material sequenced was CD4+ T cells from blood buffy coats. The J gene is TRBJ1-2, the V gene TRBV5-4; perhaps TRBD1 as D (6 bases). The CDR3 is CASSQEAGQYYEEYTF. For the CDR3, the DNA is TGTGCCAGCAGCCAAGAAGCCGGACAGTACTATGAGGAGTACACCTTC.